This entry lists 30 T cell receptor beta chains sequenced from one sample in a study of human T cells and chemical hapten exposure. The time point here: pre-sensitization, week 0. The sample's treatment: therapeutic diphenylcyclopropenone sensitization with weekly scalp DPC. TCRdb reprocessed the RACE reads via MiXCR and lists one record per CDR3 protein. The sample contains 150,000 to 200,000 distinct CDR3 sequences, almost 30% of which appear only once. This material consisted of whole blood, taken in connection with sensitization to the hapten diphenylcyclopropenone (DPC). These receptors all come from a young woman with alopecia areata. Some clones in this sample may be carry-over from other donors' samples.

This clonotype was seen a handful of times. The J gene is TRBJ1-1, the V gene TRBV30; D is possibly TRBD1 (5 bases). V dropped 2 bases and J dropped 5 bases, with 12 bases sitting between them. CDR1 is GTSNPN, CDR2 SVGIG, per germline (reference sequence). The CDR3 has 13 amino acids. The CDR3, as DNA: TGTGCCTGGAGTAAGGACCGGGGGACTGAAGCTTTCTTT. Translated: CAWSKDRGTEAFF.

V usage is TRBV6-1 and J usage is TRBJ1-1; 9 bases agree with TRBD1. The CDR3 has 14 residues. Germline trimming cut 6 bases from V and 4 bases from J; bases unmatched to any gene: 6. Germline V gives CDR1 MNHNS, CDR2 SASEGT. In nucleotides, the CDR3 is TGTGCCAGCAGAACAGGGGGCGCGGGCACTGAAGCTTTCTTT. It yields the protein CASRTGGAGTEAFF.

This clonotype was seen more than once but under ten times. V is TRBV9 and J is TRBJ2-5; D is unclear. V lost 0 bases, J lost 0 bases, and 6 bases lay in between. The CDR3 consists of 14 residues. The V gene's germline CDR1 is SGDLS and CDR2 YYNGEE. The CDR3 DNA reads TGTGCCAGCAGCGTAGGGGGAAACCAAGAGACCCAGTACTTC. Its translation is CASSVGGNQETQYF. Full variable domain (outside the CDR3, taken from reference TRBV9 and TRBJ2-5): DSGVTQTPKHLITATGQRVTLRCSPRSGDLSVYWYQQSLDQGLQFLIQYYNGEERAKGNILERFSAQQFPDLHSELNLSSLELGDSALYFCASSVGGNQETQYFGPGTRLLVL.

The chain links TRBV28 to TRBJ2-7, with unresolved D. CDR3 size: 15 residues. Trimming left V 5 bases short and J 0 bases short, with 14 bases between. CDR1 is MDHEN and CDR2 is SYDVKM in the germline V gene. For the CDR3, the DNA is TGTGCCAGCAGTCGGTCCCTCTTTGGCTCCTACGAGCAGTACTTC. As protein: CASSRSLFGSYEQYF.

The rearrangement uses TRBV24-1 and TRBJ2-3; D assignment may be TRBD1 or TRBD2 (5 bases each). Trimming left V 5 bases short and J 2 bases short, with 13 bases between. This CDR3 has 15 residues. Germline V lookup: CDR1 KGHDR, CDR2 SFDVKD. The CDR3 protein is CATSGPRGLTDTQYF. CDR3 DNA: TGTGCCACCAGTGGTCCTCGGGGCCTCACAGATACGCAGTATTTT.

The V gene is TRBV7-2, the J gene TRBJ2-5; D ambiguous. The germline V gene encodes CDR1 SGHTA and CDR2 FQGNSA. Trimming took off 5 bases at V and 4 bases at J, with 14 bases between the two ends. The length of the CDR3 is 14 residues. CDR3 bases: TGTGCCAGCAGCCATGACCGGAGAGGAGAGACCCAGTACTTC. Residues: CASSHDRRGETQYF.

This clonotype has a handful of counts. The V call is TRBV3-2, the J call TRBJ2-7; TRBD1, the D gene given by the table, was not confirmed from the DNA. TRBV3-2 is tagged as a pseudogene. CDR3 length: 17 residues. The CDR3 DNA sequence: TGTGCCAGCAGCCCTACCCAGGGGCCCCAACCCCCATACGAGCAGTACTTC. It yields the protein CASSPTQGPQPPYEQYF.

The V gene is TRBV29-1, the J gene TRBJ2-2; the D is unclear. The germline V gene encodes CDR1 SQVTM and CDR2 ANQGSEA. This CDR3 has 15 amino acids. V was clipped by 0 bases and J by 2 bases, with 10 bases between them. In DNA, the CDR3 is TGCAGCGTTGAAGAAGGCGGCGTCAACACCGGGGAGCTGTTTTTT. Its translation is CSVEEGGVNTGELFF.

The rearrangement joins TRBV4-1 to TRBJ2-4, with a possible D match to TRBD1 (5 bases). Germline loops: CDR1 MGHRA, CDR2 YSYEKL. The CDR3 sequence is 18 residues long. V lost 3 bases and J 2 bases, leaving 20 bases between the germline ends. CDR3 region: CASSHILRQPNTKNIQYF. The DNA for the CDR3 is TGCGCCAGCAGCCACATACTTAGACAGCCCAATACCAAAAACATTCAGTACTTC.

This sequence joins TRBV20-1 and TRBJ2-3; no clear D. Germline values: CDR1 DFQATT, CDR2 SNEGSKA (reference sequence). The V end lost 5 bases, the J end lost 1 base, and 13 bases lay between the germline ends. This CDR3 is 14 amino acids long. The CDR3 is CSAPREGRTDTQYF. In nucleotides, the CDR3 is TGCAGTGCTCCAAGGGAAGGTCGCACAGATACGCAGTATTTT.

J is TRBJ2-1 and V is TRBV7-6; 12 bases align to TRBD2. J gave up 9 bases and V 2 bases, and 5 bases lay outside the gene matches. Per the germline V gene, CDR1 is SGHVS and CDR2 is FNYEAQ. The CDR3 has 15 residues. Here the CDR3 reads CASSLLAGGGIEQFF. For the CDR3, the DNA is TGTGCCAGCAGCTTACTAGCGGGAGGGGGCATTGAGCAGTTCTTC.

V gene TRBV7-2 combines with J gene TRBJ2-3; TRBD2 matches at 7 bases. There are 14 residues in the CDR3. J gave up 8 bases and V 5 bases, and 10 bases lay outside the gene matches. CDR1 is SGHTA and CDR2 is FQGNSA in the germline V gene. The CDR3 region has the DNA TGTGCCAGCAGCCAAGGGCTAGCGGTTGTTACGCAGTATTTT. It specifies CASSQGLAVVTQYF.

J is TRBJ1-2 and V is TRBV3-1; 7 bases are a match to TRBD1. The CDR3 consists of 15 residues. Per the germline V gene, CDR1 is LGHDT and CDR2 is YNNKEL (reference sequence). After removal of 1 base from V and 4 bases from J, the junction contained 6 bases not matched to a gene. The CDR3 spells CASSQALNRGYGYTF. CDR3 coding DNA: TGTGCCAGCAGCCAAGCCCTAAACAGGGGCTATGGCTACACCTTC.

This clonotype was counted only a few times. V usage is TRBV5-1 and J usage is TRBJ2-6, with a tentative D call TRBD1 (5 bases). The CDR3 totals 18 residues. Germline assignment: CDR1 SGHRS and CDR2 YFSETQ. Trimming removed 4 bases at V and 0 bases at J, with 17 bases between. The CDR3 bases are TGCGCCAGCAGCCTTACGACAGACTCATCCTCTGGGGCCAACGTCCTGACTTTC. It translates to CASSLTTDSSSGANVLTF.

This chain connects TRBV20-1 to TRBJ2-5; D is unresolved. CDR3 length: 13 residues. CDR1 is DFQATT, CDR2 SNEGSKA, per germline (reference sequence). The V end lost 0 bases, the J end lost 6 bases, and 11 bases lay between the germline ends. DNA of the CDR3: TGCAGTGCTAGAGATACGGGTACTAAGACCCAGTACTTC. This codes for CSARDTGTKTQYF.

This clonotype was recorded a few times. The chain joins TRBV12-3 or TRBV12-4 to TRBJ1-1; D is ambiguous. V lost 2 bases and J lost 4, with 11 bases in between. This CDR3 region has 14 residues. For the CDR3, the DNA is TGTGCCAGCAGTTTACGTGGGGTTTCCACTGAAGCTTTCTTT. Translation gives CASSLRGVSTEAFF.

The rearrangement joins TRBV12-3 or TRBV12-4 to TRBJ2-5; the D is unclear. This CDR3 contains 12 residues. V lost 5 bases and J 5 bases, leaving 9 bases between the germline ends. The CDR3 loop is CASSPFGETQYF. In DNA form, the CDR3 reads TGTGCCAGCAGTCCCTTCGGGGAGACCCAGTACTTC.

This clonotype was detected once. This sequence joins TRBV28 and TRBJ1-5; D unresolved. Germline CDR1 is MDHEN and CDR2 is SYDVKM. V was trimmed by 6 bases and J by 6 bases, leaving 12 bases between them. The CDR3 length is 13 residues. CDR3 sequence reads: CASREGGGQPQHF. The DNA for the CDR3 is TGTGCCAGCAGGGAGGGCGGCGGTCAGCCCCAGCATTTT.

This clonotype was observed a handful of times. The J gene is TRBJ2-3, the V gene TRBV7-7; D unresolved. Germline CDR1 is SSHAT and CDR2 is FNYEAQ (reference sequence). This CDR3 comprises 15 residues. The V end lost 5 bases, the J end lost 0 bases, and 12 bases lay between the germline ends. The CDR3 DNA is TGTGCCAGCAGCCCTAACGGGTACAGCACAGATACGCAGTATTTT. Translated: CASSPNGYSTDTQYF.

The table lists this clonotype with a few counts. The chain employs TRBV15 and TRBJ2-7, with D tentatively TRBD2 (5 bases). Germline CDR1 and CDR2: LNHNV and YYDKDF (reference sequence). V lost 5 bases and J 3 bases, leaving 11 bases between the germline ends. This CDR3 comprises 13 residues. CDR3 in amino acids: CATSAGESYEQYF. In nucleotides, the CDR3 is TGTGCCACCAGCGCCGGGGAAAGCTACGAGCAGTACTTC.

The rearrangement uses TRBV29-1 and TRBJ1-1, with unresolved D. Trimming stripped 4 bases from V and 0 bases from J, with 12 bases between. The CDR3 contains 14 residues. Germline loops: CDR1 SQVTM, CDR2 ANQGSEA. The CDR3 here is CSVGGLHLNTEAFF. CDR3 in DNA: TGCAGCGTTGGGGGATTACACTTGAACACTGAAGCTTTCTTT.

This clonotype was detected a few times. The chain has TRBV29-1 and TRBJ1-5; possible D gene TRBD1, 6 bases. Germline lookup yields CDR1 SQVTM and CDR2 ANQGSEA. V lost 6 bases, J lost 5 bases, and 17 bases lay in between. The length of the CDR3 is 14 residues. CDR3 nucleotides: TGCAGCGTCACCCTGAGGGGGGTGGATCAGCCCCAGCATTTT. Translation: CSVTLRGVDQPQHF.

This clonotype was observed a handful of times. The chain uses TRBV18 and TRBJ2-7, with D tentatively TRBD2 (6 bases). Trimming took 1 base from V and 3 from J, leaving 10 bases between them. The germline gives CDR1 KGHSH, CDR2 LQKENI. The CDR3 sequence is 14 residues long. CDR3 nucleotide sequence: TGTGCCAGCTCACCACAGGAGGGTGTCTACGAGCAGTACTTC. This encodes CASSPQEGVYEQYF.

The chain uses TRBV7-9 and TRBJ1-1, with unresolved D. Germline V gene lookup returns CDR1 SEHNR and CDR2 FQNEAQ (reference sequence). The CDR3 length is 14 residues. The V end was cut by 3 bases, the J end by 3 bases, with 11 bases between. The CDR3 here is CASSLMGRHTEAFF. For the CDR3, the DNA is TGTGCCAGCAGCTTGATGGGTAGGCACACTGAAGCTTTCTTT.

The chain couples TRBV5-6 to TRBJ2-3, with 8 nucleotides matching TRBD2. CDR1 and CDR2 (germline): SGHDT, YYEEEE. The V gene end was trimmed by 1 base and the J gene end by 4 bases; junction bases not matched to a gene: 8. This CDR3 is built from 16 residues. DNA of the CDR3: TGTGCCAGCAGCTTGCCGTGGGGACTAGTGGCAGATACGCAGTATTTT. Translated: CASSLPWGLVADTQYF.

The V gene is TRBV29-1, the J gene TRBJ2-5, with D perhaps TRBD1 (5 bases). The CDR3 has 16 amino acids. Germline CDR1 is SQVTM and CDR2 is ANQGSEA. Trimming removed 7 bases at V and 0 bases at J, with 21 bases between. The CDR3 region has the DNA TGCAGCGCTGGCTCCAAAACAGGAGAATACCAAGAGACCCAGTACTTC. Its translation is CSAGSKTGEYQETQYF.

This chain connects TRBV25-1 to TRBJ1-2; D not resolved. Trimming removed 6 bases at V and 4 bases at J, with 12 bases between. Per germline, CDR1 MGHDK and CDR2 SYGVNS. The CDR3 consists of 13 residues. The CDR3 DNA reads TGTGCCAGCAGCCTAGACGGAAGCTATGGCTACACCTTC. Protein product: CASSLDGSYGYTF.

The chain couples TRBV18 to TRBJ2-5, with D perhaps matching TRBD2 (5 bases). From germline, CDR1 is KGHSH and CDR2 LQKENI. This CDR3 contains 14 residues. The V and J ends lost 4 bases and 0 bases respectively, with 9 bases between them. The CDR3 loop reads CASSLSGYQETQYF. For the CDR3, the DNA is TGTGCCAGCTCACTATCGGGATACCAAGAGACCCAGTACTTC.

The chain links TRBV20-1 to TRBJ2-5; D might be TRBD2 (5 bases). The CDR3 loop spans 12 amino acids. Between the trimmed V and J ends, which lost 0 bases and 4 bases, there was a span of 6 bases. The V gene's germline CDR1 is DFQATT and CDR2 SNEGSKA (reference sequence). The CDR3 DNA is TGCAGTGCTAGAGATCGGGGAGAGACCCAGTACTTC. The encoded protein is CSARDRGETQYF.

This chain links TRBV10-3 with TRBJ2-5, with a possible D match to TRBD2 (6 bases). Trimming pared 6 bases from V and 2 bases from J, leaving 10 bases between. Germline CDR1 is ENHRY and CDR2 is SYGVKD. The CDR3 has 13 residues. The CDR3 nucleotides read TGTGCCATCAGCCCTAGCGCGCAAGAGACCCAGTACTTC. Translation gives CAISPSAQETQYF.